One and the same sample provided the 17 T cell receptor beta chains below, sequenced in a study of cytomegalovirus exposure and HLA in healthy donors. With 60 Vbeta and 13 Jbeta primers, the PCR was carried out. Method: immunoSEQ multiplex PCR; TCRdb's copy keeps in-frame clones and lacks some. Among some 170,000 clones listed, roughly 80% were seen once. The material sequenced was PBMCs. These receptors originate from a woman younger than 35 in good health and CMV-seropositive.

CDR3 sequence: CASSLEAGDNSPLHF. CDR3 DNA: TGTGCCAGCAGCTTAGAGGCAGGGGATAATTCACCCCTCCACTTT. The chain recombines TRBV7-3 with TRBJ1-6; the D gene is possibly TRBD1 (6 bases). V lost 2 bases to trimming and J lost 5 bases, with 10 bases between them. Germline lookup yields CDR1 SGHTA and CDR2 FQGTGA. This CDR3 is built from 15 residues.

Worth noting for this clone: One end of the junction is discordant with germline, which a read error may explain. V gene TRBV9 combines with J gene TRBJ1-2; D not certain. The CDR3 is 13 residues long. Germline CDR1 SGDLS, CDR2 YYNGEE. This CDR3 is CASNVDEPYGYTF. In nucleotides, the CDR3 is TGTGCCAGCAACGTAGATGAGCCATATGGCTACACCTTC.

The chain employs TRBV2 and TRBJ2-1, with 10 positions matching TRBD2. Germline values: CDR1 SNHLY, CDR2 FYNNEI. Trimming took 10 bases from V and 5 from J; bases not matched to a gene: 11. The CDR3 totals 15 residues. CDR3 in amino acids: CATSPTSGVNNEQFF. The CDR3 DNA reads TGTGCCACATCCCCTACTAGCGGGGTCAACAATGAGCAGTTCTTC.

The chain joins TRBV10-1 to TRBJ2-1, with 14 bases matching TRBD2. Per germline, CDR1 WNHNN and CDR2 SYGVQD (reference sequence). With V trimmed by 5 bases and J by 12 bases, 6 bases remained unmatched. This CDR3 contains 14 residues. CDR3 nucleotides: TGCGCCAGCAGTACCGGGACTAGCGGGGGAAGGCAGTTCTTC. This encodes CASSTGTSGGRQFF.

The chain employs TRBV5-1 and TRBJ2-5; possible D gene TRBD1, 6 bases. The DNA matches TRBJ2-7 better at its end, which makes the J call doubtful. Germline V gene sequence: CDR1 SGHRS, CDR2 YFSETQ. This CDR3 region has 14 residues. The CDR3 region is CASSLTGTSYEQYF. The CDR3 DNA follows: TGCGCCAGCAGCTTGACAGGGACATCCTACGAGCAGTACTTC.

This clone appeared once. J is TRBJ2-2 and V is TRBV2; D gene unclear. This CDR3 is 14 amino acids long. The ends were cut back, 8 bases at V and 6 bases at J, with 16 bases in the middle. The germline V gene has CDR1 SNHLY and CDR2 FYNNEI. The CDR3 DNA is TGTGCCAGCTATCCCTCTCTGGCGGCCGGGGAGCTGTTTTTT. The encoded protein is CASYPSLAAGELFF.

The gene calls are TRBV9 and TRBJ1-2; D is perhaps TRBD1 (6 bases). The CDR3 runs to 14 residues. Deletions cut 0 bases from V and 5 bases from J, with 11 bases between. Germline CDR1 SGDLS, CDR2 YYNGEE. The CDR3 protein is CASSVGRGLYGYTF. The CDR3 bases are TGTGCCAGCAGCGTAGGCAGGGGCCTATATGGCTACACCTTC.

In DNA, the CDR3 is TGTGCCAGCAGTTTCTTCGGACAGGGAAGCCTTAATTCACCCCTCCACTTT. Translating it yields CASSFFGQGSLNSPLHF. V is TRBV7-2 and J is TRBJ1-6; TRBD1 matches 8 bases. This CDR3 has 17 amino acids. The V segment lost 6 bases and the J segment 6 bases; nucleotides outside the gene matches: 13. Germline V CDR1 and CDR2: SGHTA, FQGNSA.

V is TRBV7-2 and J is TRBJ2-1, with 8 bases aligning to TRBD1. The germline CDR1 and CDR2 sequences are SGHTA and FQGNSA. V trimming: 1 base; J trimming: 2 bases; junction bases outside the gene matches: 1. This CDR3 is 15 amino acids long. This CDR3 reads CASSLGTGPYNEQFF. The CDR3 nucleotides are TGTGCCAGCAGCTTAGGGACAGGGCCCTACAATGAGCAGTTCTTC. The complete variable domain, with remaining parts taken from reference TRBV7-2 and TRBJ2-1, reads GAGVSQSPSNKVTEKGKDVELRCDPISGHTALYWYRQSLGQGLEFLIYFQGNSAPDKSGLPSDRFSAERTGGSVSTLTIQRTQQEDSAVYLCASSLGTGPYNEQFFGPGTRLTVL.

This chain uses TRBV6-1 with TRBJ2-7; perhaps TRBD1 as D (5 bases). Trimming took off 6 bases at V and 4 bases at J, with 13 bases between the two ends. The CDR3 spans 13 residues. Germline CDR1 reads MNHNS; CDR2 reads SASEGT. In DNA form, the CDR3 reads TGTGCCAGCAGGCCCCCGCAGGGATACGAGCAGTACTTC. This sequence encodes CASRPPQGYEQYF.

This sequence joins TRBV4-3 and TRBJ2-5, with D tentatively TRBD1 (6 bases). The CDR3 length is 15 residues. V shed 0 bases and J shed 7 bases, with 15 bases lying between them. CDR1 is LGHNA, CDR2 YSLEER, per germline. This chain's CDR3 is CASSQDVQGQGTQYF. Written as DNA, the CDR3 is TGCGCCAGCAGCCAAGATGTGCAGGGGCAGGGGACCCAGTACTTC.

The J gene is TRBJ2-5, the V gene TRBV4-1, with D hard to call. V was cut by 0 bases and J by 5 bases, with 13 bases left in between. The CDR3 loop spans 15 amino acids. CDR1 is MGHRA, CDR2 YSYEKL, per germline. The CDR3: CASSQEVTVSETQYF. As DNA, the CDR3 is TGCGCCAGCAGCCAAGAAGTTACGGTGTCGGAGACCCAGTACTTC.

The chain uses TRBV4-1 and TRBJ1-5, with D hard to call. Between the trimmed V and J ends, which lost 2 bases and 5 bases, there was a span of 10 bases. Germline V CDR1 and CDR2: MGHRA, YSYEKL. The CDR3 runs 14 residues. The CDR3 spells CASSQSDTYQPQHF. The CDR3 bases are TGCGCCAGCAGCCAATCTGACACATATCAGCCCCAGCATTTT.

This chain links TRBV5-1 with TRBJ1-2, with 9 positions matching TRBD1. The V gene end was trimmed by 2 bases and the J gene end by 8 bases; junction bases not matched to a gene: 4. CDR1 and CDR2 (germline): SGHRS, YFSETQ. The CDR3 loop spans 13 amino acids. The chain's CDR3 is CASSFGQGSGYTF. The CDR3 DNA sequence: TGCGCCAGCAGCTTTGGACAGGGGAGCGGCTACACCTTC.

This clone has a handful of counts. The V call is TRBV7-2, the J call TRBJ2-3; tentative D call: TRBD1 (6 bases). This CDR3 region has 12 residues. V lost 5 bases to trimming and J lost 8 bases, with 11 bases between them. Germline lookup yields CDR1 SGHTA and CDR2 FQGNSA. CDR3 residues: CASSPDRTTQYF. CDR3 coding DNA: TGTGCCAGCAGCCCCGACAGGACTACGCAGTATTTT.

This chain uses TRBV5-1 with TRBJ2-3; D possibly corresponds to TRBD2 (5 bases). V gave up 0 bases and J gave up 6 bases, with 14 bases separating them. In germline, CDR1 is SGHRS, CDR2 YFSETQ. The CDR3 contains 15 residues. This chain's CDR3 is CASSLAPQRGDTQYF. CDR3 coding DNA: TGCGCCAGCAGCTTGGCACCCCAACGAGGGGATACGCAGTATTTT. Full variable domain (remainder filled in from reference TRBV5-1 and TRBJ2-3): KAGVTQTPRYLIKTRGQQVTLSCSPISGHRSVSWYQQTPGQGLQFLFEYFSETQRNKGNFPGRFSGRQFSNSRSEMNVSTLELGDSALYLCASSLAPQRGDTQYFGPGTRLTVL.

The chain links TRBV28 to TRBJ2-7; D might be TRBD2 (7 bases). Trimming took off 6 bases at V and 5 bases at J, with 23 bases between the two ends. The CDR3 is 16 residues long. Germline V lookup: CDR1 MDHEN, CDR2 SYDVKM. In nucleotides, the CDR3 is TGTGCCAGCAGGTTCCCCATTGCCGGGGGGCAAGACGAGCAGTACTTC. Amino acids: CASRFPIAGGQDEQYF.